This T cell receptor beta chain came from a study of cytomegalovirus exposure and HLA in healthy donors listed by TCRdb under 2017. Concerning the study at large: According to an earlier analysis of several hundred of the donors, roughly 180 million T cells yielded some 110 million unique TCR beta sequences and 250 to 350 Gb of sequence data. A separate validation cohort of some 130 different subjects was used in addition to the roughly 620-subject first cohort. The study combined high-throughput TCR immunosequencing, statistical association of individual TCRs with disease status, and machine learning to predict cytomegalovirus infection status. All discovery cohort repertoires had been generated on a single sequencing platform. The study profiled the T cell repertoires of hundreds of subjects by immunosequencing and related them to cytomegalovirus serostatus. Four or five DR-DQ haplotypes were treated as single units for association and clustering because of strong linkage in the cohort. A later analysis re-examined previously published TCR beta repertoires from 610 or so donors and added high-resolution HLA genotyping to investigate patterns of TCR occurrence. The later analysis used no new phenotypic data to find candidate immune exposures, relying instead on TCR beta sequences and their occurrence across donors. Typing coverage varied by locus: about 620-640 donors for A, B, C, DRB1 and DQB1; more than 500 for DQA1; about 600 for DPA1; roughly 470 for DPB1. Donor age, sex, ethnicity and CMV serostatus were compiled together with the repertoire data. Approximately 300 gigabases of sequencing data and 70 million to 100 million unique TCR sequences were included in an early release covering over 600 HLA-typed donors. Across about 370 genotyped donors of the cohort, an average of about 240,000 unique TCR beta nucleotide sequences per donor were sequenced, and roughly a sixth of those sequences were non-productive. Class I and class II HLA loci were covered by the typing at four-digit resolution. A later genetic analysis took genome-wide SNP genotypes for about 55% of the roughly 700 donors and used that subset as a discovery cohort. In an earlier analysis of about 590 of the donors, high-throughput TCR beta sequencing was used to judge whether each TCR beta V gene segment behaved as functional or pseudogenic. The study aimed to test whether signatures of past pathogen exposure could be identified by cataloging public T cell receptors. Of the 300 to 500 genotyped donors, over 80% were placed in the genetic ancestry cluster associated with self-reported Caucasian donors. Results and caveats for the whole study, not just this receptor: At a false discovery rate of 0.05, a later analysis linked 15,000 to 20,000 TCR beta sequences to specific HLA alleles. A few of the identified cytomegalovirus-associated TCR beta chains were confirmed in vitro to be specific for cytomegalovirus antigens. Correlated functional status among segregating V segments might be attributable to linkage disequilibrium, but an unknown experimental factor could not be ruled out. A cluster of highly shared sequence variants was judged likely to be a technical artifact of the sequencing pipeline. Compared with equally common non-associated chains, HLA-associated TCR beta chains in a later analysis were more clonally expanded and had lower generation probabilities. Most CMV-associated TCR beta chains appeared to be HLA-restricted in a later analysis, and the HLA associations seemed to be driven largely by CMV exposure. According to the authors, the approach could potentially be generalized to other disease states and immunological phenotypes. A total of 150 or so TCR beta chains were listed by the study as associated with cytomegalovirus. In a later analysis, TCR association rates were found to vary across HLA loci, with the most associated TCRs seen for DRB1 alleles and the fewest for HLA-C alleles. The only immune exposure information available for the cohort was CMV serostatus. A further reported finding was that TCR beta sequences accurately predicted the HLA-A and HLA-B alleles for most subjects in the first cohort. In an earlier analysis of about 600 of the donors, most TCR beta V segments appeared in productive rearrangements about 87% or about 30% of the time, broadly matching IMGT annotations. According to a later analysis, parvovirus B19, influenza, CMV and Epstein-Barr virus appeared linked to several top co-occurrence clusters. Assigning TCR associations to individual alleles was difficult when HLA alleles, especially DR and DQ, strongly co-occurred. Presence/absence analyses assumed roughly uniform sequencing depth across donors, an assumption that may not hold. Only TCR beta chains were sequenced in this cohort, and the absence of alpha or paired-chain data limited detectable features. Over 15 rarely observed V segments, including chromosome 9 orphons, were excluded from the earlier analysis of a few hundred of the donors because counts were too low. The classifier was reported to diagnose cytomegalovirus status with high specificity and sensitivity in both the original and validation cohorts. Some IMGT-functional V segments, including TRBV6-2 and TRBV6-3, could not be distinguished by the 87-base-pair reads and were therefore excluded. Most TCR sequences were seen in very few donors, while some public TCRs were found in many individuals. An association between a missense DCLRE1C variant and V-gene and J-gene trimming of TCR beta chains was found in a later genetic analysis and replicated in an independent cohort. Compared with the approximately 600-donor mean, donors in an Asian-associated ancestry cluster had fewer N-insertions in productive TCRs, according to a later genetic analysis. Because some donors lacked HLA typing at each locus, the association tests relied only on the typed subset.

The method behind the library was the immunoSEQ multiplex PCR assay. For the multiplex PCR, a mixture combining 60 forward primers for TCR Vbeta segments and 13 reverse primers for TCR Jbeta segments was used. A multiplex PCR assay on genomic DNA amplified the CDR3 region of rearranged TCR beta genes. On the Illumina HiSeq System, the amplified TCR beta libraries were sequenced as 87-base-pair reads. The source study handled its data this way. In a later analysis, tens of millions of unique TCR beta chains were counted across the approximately 670 repertoires, and roughly 11 million of these chains were shared by at least two donors. Raw reads were error-corrected and collapsed into unique sequences with a nearest-neighbor algorithm that merged closely related sequences to remove PCR and sequencing errors. To assign V, D and J gene segments, CDR3 sequences were aligned to IMGT reference sequences. Each retained sequence needed at least a six-nucleotide match to both a V gene segment and a J gene segment. Rearrangements were called productive when the CDR3 lacked stop codons and stayed in frame with V and J; all others were non-productive. Following IMGT convention, CDR3 was defined as the stretch from the second conserved V-encoded cysteine up to the conserved J-encoded phenylalanine. The earlier analysis of about 570 of the donors excluded any sequence lacking an unambiguous match to a single V gene segment. An earlier analysis of roughly 590 of the donors called V segments functional above 56.7% productive rearrangements and segregating when the between-donor standard deviation exceeded 5%. To diagnose cytomegalovirus status from the catalog of TCR beta chain sequences, a statistical classification framework was built. In a later analysis, V and J genes were assigned by comparing TCR nucleotide sequences against IMGT/GENE-DB human TR gene sequences. A later analysis assigned CDR3 sequences and most-parsimonious VDJ recombination scenarios with the TCRdist pipeline. In a later analysis, each TCR beta chain was defined by its CDR3 amino acid sequence together with its V-gene family, and reads lacking a unique V-gene family were excluded. A later analysis removed 592 highly shared, low-generation-probability nucleotide sequences to deal with suspected cross-contamination and a sequencing artifact. For each public chain, a later analysis derived a clonal expansion index from normalized ranks of inferred template counts within each repertoire. Generation probabilities in a later analysis came from a VDJ recombination model fitted to out-of-frame rearrangements, and those results were checked against IGoR. Hypergeometric tests were used in a later analysis to score TCR-TCR, TCR-HLA and TCR-CMV co-occurrence, with a repertoire-size bias correction applied to the TCR pairs. A later analysis estimated false discovery rates by permuting HLA or CMV assignments 20 times. A later analysis grouped co-occurring TCRs with DBSCAN, adding TCRdist sequence similarity when clustering within HLA-allele-positive subsets. Co-occurrence clustering excluded repertoires with fewer than 30,000 or more than 120,000 public chains, plus five with anomalous nucleotide sharing. TCRdb's version of the immuneACCESS table is confined to in-frame rearrangements and falls short of the full clone set. An unresolved V gene accounts for under half of the shortfall where checked; the remainder is of unknown origin. V and J calls and clone size are those listed in that table; D and trimming were worked out from the DNA. This sample gives approximately 100,000 clones in total; around 62% of them show up just once. The ten top clones hold 3.5% to 4% of the sample.

Based on the germline V gene, the CDR1 and CDR2 sequences are SGDLS and YYNGEE. Germline trimming: 2 bases from V, 4 bases from J; junction bases outside gene matches: 8. From cysteine to phenylalanine, the CDR3 is 15 amino acids long. Left in the record is the CDR3 DNA by itself, 45 bases read in frame from the first base. The cohort comprised fewer than 750 healthy bone marrow donors. At the time of sampling, all cohort members were nominally healthy, though unrecorded immune exposures were likely present. The donor tested CMV seropositive, placing the donor among the 290 or so seropositive members of the cohort. Each donor provided a peripheral blood sample, and peripheral blood mononuclear cells were used for TCR beta sequencing. The Qiagen DNeasy Blood Extraction Kit was used to extract genomic DNA from the blood cell samples. Details on this clone: What this receptor recognizes is not known. There are no base qualities to consult, and no much larger clone falls within one base.

The source is a man aged 25-40 years in good health and CMV-seropositive. The sequenced sample was PBMCs. In this chain, TRBV9 is recombined with TRBJ1-2, with TRBD1 matching 7 junction bases. In nucleotide form, the sequence is TGTGCCAGCAGCGTTGGGGACAGCTTGGGCTATGGCTACACCTTC. This encodes CASSVGDSLGYGYTF.